A single sample gave rise to the 5 T cell receptor beta chains below, sequenced in a study of T cells expressing NK-cell markers. TCRdb reprocessed the 5' RACE reads and reports one entry per CDR3 protein, with no DNA. Recorded here are some 450,000 distinct CDR3 sequences; the top ten clones represent roughly 8%. Material for sequencing was blood T cells: a sorted CD56 or NKG2C T cell subset, CD4+ or CD8+ T cells, or bulk PBMC T cells (not recorded which). Receptors were obtained from a woman aged 18 to 75 in good health.

V usage is TRBV11-2 and J usage is TRBJ2-1; the TRBD1 assignment by TCRdb is unverifiable without DNA. The CDR3 extends over 13 amino acids. CDR1 is SGHAT, CDR2 FQNNGV, per germline. CDR3 in amino acids: CASSLGTAGEQFF.

The chain combines TRBV6-5 with TRBJ2-7; TCRdb's D call, TRBD1, is unchecked because there is no DNA. The CDR3 length is 14 residues. CDR1 and CDR2 (germline): MNHEY, SVGAGI. CDR3 protein: CASSYRQGMGEQYF.

The chain recombines TRBV6-5 with TRBJ2-1. The CDR3 runs to 13 residues. Germline V gene sequence: CDR1 MNHEY, CDR2 SVGAGI. The chain's CDR3 is CASSYGAYNEQFF.

The chain couples TRBV5-5 to TRBJ2-3. The germline CDR1 and CDR2 sequences are SGHKS and YYEKEE (reference sequence). CDR3 length equals 14 residues. The CDR3: CASSLVRRPDTQYF.

The V call is TRBV7-2, the J call TRBJ2-1. The CDR3 spans 12 residues. Looked up from germline, CDR1 is SGHTA and CDR2 is FQGNSA. The CDR3 region is CASSLRLDEQFF.